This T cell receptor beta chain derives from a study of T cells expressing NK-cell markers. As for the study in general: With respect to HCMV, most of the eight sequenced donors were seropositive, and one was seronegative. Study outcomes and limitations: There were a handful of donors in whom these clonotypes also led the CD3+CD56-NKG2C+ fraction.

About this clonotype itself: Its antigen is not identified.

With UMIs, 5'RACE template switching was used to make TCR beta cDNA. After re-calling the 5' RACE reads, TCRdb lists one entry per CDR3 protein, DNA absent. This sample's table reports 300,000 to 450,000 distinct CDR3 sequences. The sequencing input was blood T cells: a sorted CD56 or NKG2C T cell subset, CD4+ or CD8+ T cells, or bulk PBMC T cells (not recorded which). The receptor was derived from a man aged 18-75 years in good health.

The CDR3 here is CASRGQGAEETQYF. The chain employs TRBV12-3 or TRBV12-4 and TRBJ2-5; the D call from TCRdb, TRBD1, cannot be confirmed without DNA. The CDR3 extends over 14 amino acids.